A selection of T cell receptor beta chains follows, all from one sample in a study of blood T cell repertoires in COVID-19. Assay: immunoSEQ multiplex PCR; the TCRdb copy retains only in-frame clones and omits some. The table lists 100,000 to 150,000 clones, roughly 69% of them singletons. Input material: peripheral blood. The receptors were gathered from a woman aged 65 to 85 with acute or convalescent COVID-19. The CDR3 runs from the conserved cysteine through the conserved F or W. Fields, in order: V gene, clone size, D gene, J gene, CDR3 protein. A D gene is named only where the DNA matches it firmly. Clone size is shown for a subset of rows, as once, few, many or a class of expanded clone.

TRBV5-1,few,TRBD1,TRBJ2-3,CASSLRGLDADTQYF
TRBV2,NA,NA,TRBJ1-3,CASSEAATYYRDTIYF
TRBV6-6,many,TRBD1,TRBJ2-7,CASRPGTGFVEQYF
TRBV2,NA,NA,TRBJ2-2,CASKVGIANTGELFF
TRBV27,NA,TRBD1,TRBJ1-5,CASSFSGGQGTQPQHF
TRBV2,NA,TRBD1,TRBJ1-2,CASSAGTGRGYGYTF
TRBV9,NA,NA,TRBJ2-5,CASSVGEGGGETQYF
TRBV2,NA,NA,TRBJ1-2,CASSLSGGGAGGYTF
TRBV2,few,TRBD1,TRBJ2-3,CASSEQTGTADTQYF
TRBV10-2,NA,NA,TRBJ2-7,CASSEQGYEQYF
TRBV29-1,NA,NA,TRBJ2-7,CSIFVVGEAYEQYF
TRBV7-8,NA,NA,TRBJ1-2,CASSLLRDTFNYGYTF
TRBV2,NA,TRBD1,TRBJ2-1,CASSSATGGENNEQFF
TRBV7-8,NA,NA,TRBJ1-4,CASRGAANEKLFF
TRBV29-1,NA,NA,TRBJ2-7,CSVKLAVGGYEQYF
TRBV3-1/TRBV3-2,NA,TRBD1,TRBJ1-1,CASTGTGRFTEAFF
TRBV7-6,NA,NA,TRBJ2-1,CASSLGMGDGSPNEQFF
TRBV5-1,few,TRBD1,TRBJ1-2,CASSPGQEHYGYTF